What follows are 3 T cell receptor beta chains derived from one specimen sequenced in a study of T cell repertoires in cytomegalovirus infection (dated by TCRdb to the late 2010s). The data were produced on an Illumina HiSeq 1500. TCRdb reprocessed the public reads (quality trimming at Q25 with fastp, clone calling with MiXCR) and kept in-frame beta chains. For every CDR3 protein sequence, its rows merge into one entry that carries the most common genes and DNA. Recorded for this sample are around 740,000 distinct CDR3 sequences; less than 40% of them occurred a single time. The top ten hold 2.8% of the sample. Sequencing was carried out using PBMCs. These receptors were obtained from a human donor in good health (CMV status not recorded). Some clones in this sample may be carry-over from other donors' samples.

This clonotype came up a few times. This rearrangement joins TRBV27 to TRBJ1-6; TRBD1 is a possible D gene (5 bases). This CDR3 is built from 14 residues. Per germline, CDR1 MNHEY and CDR2 SMNVEV (reference sequence). Trimming pared 10 bases from V and 10 bases from J, leaving 20 bases between. DNA for the CDR3: TGTGCCACCTCCCGGGGAGGGGTTCGGTCACCCCTCCACTTT. It is translated as CATSRGGVRSPLHF.

This clonotype came up a few times. The chain couples TRBV4-2 to TRBJ2-2, with 11 bases aligning to TRBD2. In germline, CDR1 is LGHNA, CDR2 YNFKEQ. The CDR3 consists of 17 residues. V shed 0 bases, J shed 6 bases, and the junction held 6 bases outside the gene matches. CDR3 protein: CASSQESSGGSAGELFF. CDR3 DNA sequence: TGTGCCAGCAGCCAAGAATCTAGCGGGGGGAGCGCCGGGGAGCTGTTTTTT.

This chain links TRBV12-3 or TRBV12-4 with TRBJ1-4; 9 positions match TRBD1. This CDR3 comprises 16 residues. Trimming at V came to 3 bases and at J to 8 bases, leaving 10 bases not matched to a gene. This CDR3 reads CASSLRGTGGEEKLFF. For the CDR3, the DNA is TGTGCCAGCAGTTTGCGCGGCACAGGGGGCGAGGAAAAACTGTTTTTT.